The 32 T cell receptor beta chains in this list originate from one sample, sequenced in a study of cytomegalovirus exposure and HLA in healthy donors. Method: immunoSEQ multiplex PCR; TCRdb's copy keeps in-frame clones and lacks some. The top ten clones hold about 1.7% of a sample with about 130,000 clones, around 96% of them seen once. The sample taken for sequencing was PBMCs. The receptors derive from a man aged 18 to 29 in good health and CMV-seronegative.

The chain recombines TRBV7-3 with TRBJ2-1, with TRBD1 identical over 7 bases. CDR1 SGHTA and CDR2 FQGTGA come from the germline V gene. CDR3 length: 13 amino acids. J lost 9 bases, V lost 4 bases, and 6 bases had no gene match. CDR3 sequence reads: CASSSDRDREQFF. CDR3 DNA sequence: TGTGCCAGCAGCTCCGACAGGGACCGTGAGCAGTTCTTC.

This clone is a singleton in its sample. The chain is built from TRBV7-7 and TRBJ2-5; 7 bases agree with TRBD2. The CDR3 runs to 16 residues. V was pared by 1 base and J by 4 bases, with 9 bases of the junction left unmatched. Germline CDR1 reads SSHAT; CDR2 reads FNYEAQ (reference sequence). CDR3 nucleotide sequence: TGTGCCAGCAGCTTAGAGGGACTACTTCAAGGAGAGACCCAGTACTTC. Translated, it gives CASSLEGLLQGETQYF.

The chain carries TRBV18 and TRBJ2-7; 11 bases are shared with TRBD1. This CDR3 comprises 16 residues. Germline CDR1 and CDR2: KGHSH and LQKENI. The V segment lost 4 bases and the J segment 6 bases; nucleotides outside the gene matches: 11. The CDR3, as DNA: TGTGCCAGCTCACTTCCGGGTGGGACAGGGGGACGCGAGCAGTACTTC. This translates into CASSLPGGTGGREQYF.

The chain's CDR3 is CASSWRMNTEAFF. The CDR3 DNA reads TGTGCCAGCAGTTGGAGGATGAACACTGAAGCTTTCTTT. This chain uses TRBV9 with TRBJ1-1; D gene uncertain. The CDR3 has 13 residues. Deletions cut 5 bases from V and 0 bases from J, with 8 bases between. Germline assignment: CDR1 SGDLS and CDR2 YYNGEE.

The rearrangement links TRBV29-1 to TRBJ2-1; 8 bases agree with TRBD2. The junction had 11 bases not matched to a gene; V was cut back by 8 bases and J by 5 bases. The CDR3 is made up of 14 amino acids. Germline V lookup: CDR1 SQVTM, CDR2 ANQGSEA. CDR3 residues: CSKLSTSGNNEQFF. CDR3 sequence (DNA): TGCAGCAAACTAAGTACTAGCGGTAACAATGAGCAGTTCTTC.

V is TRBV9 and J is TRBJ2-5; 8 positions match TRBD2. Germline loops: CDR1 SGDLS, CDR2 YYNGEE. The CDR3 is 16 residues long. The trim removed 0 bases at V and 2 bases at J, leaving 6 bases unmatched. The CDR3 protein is CASSVGGSGTQETQYF. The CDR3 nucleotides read TGTGCCAGCAGCGTAGGGGGTAGCGGGACTCAAGAGACCCAGTACTTC.

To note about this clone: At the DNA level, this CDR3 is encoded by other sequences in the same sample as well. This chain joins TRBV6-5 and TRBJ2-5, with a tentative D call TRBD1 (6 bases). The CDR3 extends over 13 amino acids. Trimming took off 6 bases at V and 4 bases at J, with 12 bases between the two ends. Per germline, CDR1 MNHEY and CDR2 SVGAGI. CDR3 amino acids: CASRRGRGETQYF. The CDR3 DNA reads TGTGCCAGCAGGAGGGGCAGGGGAGAGACCCAGTACTTC.

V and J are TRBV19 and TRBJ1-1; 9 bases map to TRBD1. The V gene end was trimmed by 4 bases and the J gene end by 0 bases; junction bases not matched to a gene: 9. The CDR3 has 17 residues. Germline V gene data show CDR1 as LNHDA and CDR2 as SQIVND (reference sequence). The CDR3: CASSRRPGTGLNTEAFF. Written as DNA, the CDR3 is TGTGCCAGTAGTAGGCGTCCCGGGACAGGGCTGAACACTGAAGCTTTCTTT.

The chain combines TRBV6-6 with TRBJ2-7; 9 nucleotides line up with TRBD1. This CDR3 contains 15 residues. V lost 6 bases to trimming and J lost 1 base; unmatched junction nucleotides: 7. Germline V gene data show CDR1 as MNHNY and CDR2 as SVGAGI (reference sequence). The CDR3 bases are TGTGCCAGCAGCGGTCCGGGACAGGGATCCTACGAGCAGTACTTC. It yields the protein CASSGPGQGSYEQYF.

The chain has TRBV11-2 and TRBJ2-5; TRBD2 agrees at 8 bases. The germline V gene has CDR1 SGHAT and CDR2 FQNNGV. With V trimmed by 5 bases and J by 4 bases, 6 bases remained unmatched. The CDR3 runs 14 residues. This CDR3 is CASSPTLAGETQYF. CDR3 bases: TGTGCCAGCAGCCCGACCCTAGCGGGAGAGACCCAGTACTTC.

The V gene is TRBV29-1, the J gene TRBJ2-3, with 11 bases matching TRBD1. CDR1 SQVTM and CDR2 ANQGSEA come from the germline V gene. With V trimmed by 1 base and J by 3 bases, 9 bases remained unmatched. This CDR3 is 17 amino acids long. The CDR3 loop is CSVEAGQGAIWTDTQYF. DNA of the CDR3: TGCAGCGTTGAAGCAGGACAGGGGGCCATTTGGACAGATACGCAGTATTTT.

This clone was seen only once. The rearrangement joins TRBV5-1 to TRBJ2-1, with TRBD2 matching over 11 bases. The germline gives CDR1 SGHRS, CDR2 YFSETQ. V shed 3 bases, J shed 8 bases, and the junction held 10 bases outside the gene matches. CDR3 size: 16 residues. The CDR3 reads CASSWKLAGVVDEQFF. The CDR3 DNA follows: TGCGCCAGCAGCTGGAAACTAGCGGGAGTTGTAGATGAGCAGTTCTTC.

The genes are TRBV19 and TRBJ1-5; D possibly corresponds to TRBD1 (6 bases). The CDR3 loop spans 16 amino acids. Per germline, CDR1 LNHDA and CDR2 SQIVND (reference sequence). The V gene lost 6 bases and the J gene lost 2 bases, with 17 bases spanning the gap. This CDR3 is CASSPVVGGRNQPQHF. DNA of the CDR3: TGTGCCAGTAGCCCCGTAGTAGGGGGACGCAATCAGCCCCAGCATTTT.

In DNA, the CDR3 is TGTGCCAGCAGCGGTCCGGAGGGACCCACAGATACGCAGTATTTT. As protein: CASSGPEGPTDTQYF. This chain connects TRBV7-2 to TRBJ2-3; possibly TRBD2 for D (6 bases). The V gene's germline CDR1 is SGHTA and CDR2 FQGNSA. The CDR3 consists of 15 residues. V lost 5 bases and J lost 2, with 14 bases in between.

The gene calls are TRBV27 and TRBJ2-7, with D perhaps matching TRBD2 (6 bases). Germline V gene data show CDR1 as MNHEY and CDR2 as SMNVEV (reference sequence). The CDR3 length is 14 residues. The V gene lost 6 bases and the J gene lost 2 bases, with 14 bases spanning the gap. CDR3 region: CASRGTEGPYEQYF. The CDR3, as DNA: TGTGCCAGCAGGGGAACGGAGGGGCCCTACGAGCAGTACTTC.

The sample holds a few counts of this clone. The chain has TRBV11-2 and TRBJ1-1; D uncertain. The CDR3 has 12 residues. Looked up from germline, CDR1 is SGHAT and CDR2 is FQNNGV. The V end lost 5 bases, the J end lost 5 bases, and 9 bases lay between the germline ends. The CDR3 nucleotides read TGTGCCAGCAGCCCCCCCAAAACTGAAGCTTTCTTT. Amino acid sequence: CASSPPKTEAFF.

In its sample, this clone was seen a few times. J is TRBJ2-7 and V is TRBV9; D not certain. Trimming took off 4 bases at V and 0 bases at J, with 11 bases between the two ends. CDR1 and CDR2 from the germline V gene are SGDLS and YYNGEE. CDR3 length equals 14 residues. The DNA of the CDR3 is TGTGCCAGCAGCTTAGCAGGTTACTCCTACGAGCAGTACTTC. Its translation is CASSLAGYSYEQYF. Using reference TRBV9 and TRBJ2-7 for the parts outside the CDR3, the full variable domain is DSGVTQTPKHLITATGQRVTLRCSPRSGDLSVYWYQQSLDQGLQFLIQYYNGEERAKGNILERFSAQQFPDLHSELNLSSLELGDSALYFCASSLAGYSYEQYFGPGTRLTVT.

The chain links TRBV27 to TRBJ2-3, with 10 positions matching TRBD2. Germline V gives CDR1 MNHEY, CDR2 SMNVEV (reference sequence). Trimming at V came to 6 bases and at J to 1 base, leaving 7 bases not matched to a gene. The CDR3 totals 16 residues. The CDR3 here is CASRDRLAGGTDTQYF. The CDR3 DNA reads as TGTGCCAGCAGAGACCGCCTAGCGGGAGGCACAGATACGCAGTATTTT.

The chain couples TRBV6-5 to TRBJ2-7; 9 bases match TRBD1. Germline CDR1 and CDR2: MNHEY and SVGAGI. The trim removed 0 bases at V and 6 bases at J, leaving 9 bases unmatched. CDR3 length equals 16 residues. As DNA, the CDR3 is TGTGCCAGCAGTTACTCGATCGGGACAGGGAGATCCGAGCAGTACTTC. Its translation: CASSYSIGTGRSEQYF.

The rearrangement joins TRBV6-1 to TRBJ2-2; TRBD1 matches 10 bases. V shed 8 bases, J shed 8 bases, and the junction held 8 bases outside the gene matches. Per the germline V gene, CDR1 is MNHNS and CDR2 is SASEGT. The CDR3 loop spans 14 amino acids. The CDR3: CASRDRGNPGELFF. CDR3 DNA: TGTGCCAGCCGGGACAGGGGAAACCCTGGGGAGCTGTTTTTT.

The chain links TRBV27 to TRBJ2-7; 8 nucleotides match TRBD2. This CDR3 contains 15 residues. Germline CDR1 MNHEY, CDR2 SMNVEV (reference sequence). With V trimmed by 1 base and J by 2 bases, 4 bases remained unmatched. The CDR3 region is CASSLYGSGAYEQYF. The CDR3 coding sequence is TGTGCCAGCAGTTTATATGGTAGCGGGGCCTACGAGCAGTACTTC.

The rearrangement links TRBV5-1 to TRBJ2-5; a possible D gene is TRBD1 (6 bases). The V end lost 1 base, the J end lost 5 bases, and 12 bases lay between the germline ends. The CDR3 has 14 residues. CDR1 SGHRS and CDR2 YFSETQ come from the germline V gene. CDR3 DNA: TGCGCCAGCAGCTTGTGGGGGCCGGGGGAGACCCAGTACTTC. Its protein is CASSLWGPGETQYF.

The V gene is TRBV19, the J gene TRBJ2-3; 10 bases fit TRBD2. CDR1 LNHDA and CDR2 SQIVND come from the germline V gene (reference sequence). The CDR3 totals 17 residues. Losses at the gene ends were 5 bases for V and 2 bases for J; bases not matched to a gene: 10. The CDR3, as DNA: TGTGCCAGTAGTCCCCTGGGACTAGCGTTCCTCACAGATACGCAGTATTTT. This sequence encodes CASSPLGLAFLTDTQYF.

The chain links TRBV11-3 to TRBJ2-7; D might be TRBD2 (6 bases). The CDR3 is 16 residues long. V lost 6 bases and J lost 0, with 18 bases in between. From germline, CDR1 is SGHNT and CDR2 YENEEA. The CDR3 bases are TGTGCCAGCAGGTGGGACTTCGGGTTAAGCTCCTACGAGCAGTACTTC. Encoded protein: CASRWDFGLSSYEQYF.

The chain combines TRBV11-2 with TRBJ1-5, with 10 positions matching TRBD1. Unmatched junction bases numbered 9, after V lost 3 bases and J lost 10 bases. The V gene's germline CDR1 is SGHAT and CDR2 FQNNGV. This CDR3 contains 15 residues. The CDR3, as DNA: TGTGCCAGCAGCTTGACCGACAGGGGGCCTACCCCCCAGCATTTT. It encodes CASSLTDRGPTPQHF.

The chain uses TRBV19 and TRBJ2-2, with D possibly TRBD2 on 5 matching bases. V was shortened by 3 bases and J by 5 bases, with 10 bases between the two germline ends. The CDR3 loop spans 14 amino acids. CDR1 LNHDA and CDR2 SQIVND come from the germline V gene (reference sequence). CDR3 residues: CASSIGGSTGELFF. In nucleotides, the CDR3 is TGTGCCAGTAGTATTGGCGGGTCTACCGGGGAGCTGTTTTTT.

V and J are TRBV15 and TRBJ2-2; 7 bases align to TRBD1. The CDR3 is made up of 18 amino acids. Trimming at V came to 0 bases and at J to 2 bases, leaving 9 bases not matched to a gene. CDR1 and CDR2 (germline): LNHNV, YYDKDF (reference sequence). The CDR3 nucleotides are TGTGCCACCAGCAGAGATCGGTGGAGACAGGGAAACACCGGGGAGCTGTTTTTT. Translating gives CATSRDRWRQGNTGELFF.

CDR3 protein: CASSLVPGLGKGSYEQYF. The CDR3 region has the DNA TGTGCCAGCAGCTTGGTCCCAGGTTTAGGAAAAGGCTCCTACGAGCAGTACTTC. The V gene is TRBV5-4, the J gene TRBJ2-7; no reliable D call. Trimming took 0 bases from V and 0 from J, leaving 19 bases between them. Germline V gene lookup returns CDR1 SGHNT and CDR2 YYREEE (reference sequence). The CDR3 covers 18 residues.

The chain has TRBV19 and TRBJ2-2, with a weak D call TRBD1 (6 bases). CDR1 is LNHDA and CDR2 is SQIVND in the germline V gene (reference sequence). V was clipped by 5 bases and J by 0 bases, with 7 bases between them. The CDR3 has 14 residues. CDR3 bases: TGTGCCAGTAGTGGACAGACGAACACCGGGGAGCTGTTTTTT. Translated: CASSGQTNTGELFF.

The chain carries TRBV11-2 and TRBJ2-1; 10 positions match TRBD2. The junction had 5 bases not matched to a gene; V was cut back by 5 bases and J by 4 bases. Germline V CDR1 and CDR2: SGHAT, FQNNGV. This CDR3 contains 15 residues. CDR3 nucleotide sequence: TGTGCCAGCAGCGTTGGAGCGGGAGGGTACAATGAGCAGTTCTTC. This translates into CASSVGAGGYNEQFF.

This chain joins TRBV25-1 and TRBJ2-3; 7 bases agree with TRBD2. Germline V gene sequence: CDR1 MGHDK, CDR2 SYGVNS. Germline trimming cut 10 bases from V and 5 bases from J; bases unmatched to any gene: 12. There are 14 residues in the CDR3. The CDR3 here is CAIRPAGVKDTQYF. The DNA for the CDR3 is TGTGCCATTCGCCCCGCGGGAGTAAAAGATACGCAGTATTTT.

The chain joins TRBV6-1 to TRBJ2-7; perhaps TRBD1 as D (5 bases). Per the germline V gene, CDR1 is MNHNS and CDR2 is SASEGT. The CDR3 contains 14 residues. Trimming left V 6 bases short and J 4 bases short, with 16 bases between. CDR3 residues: CASSPDERTYEQYF. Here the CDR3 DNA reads TGTGCCAGCAGCCCCGATGAGAGGACATACGAGCAGTACTTC.